Here is one T cell receptor beta chain with its context. The CDR3 spans 17 residues. These data come from a study of blood T cell repertoires in COVID-19. On the study more broadly: Nucleic acid was either cDNA or gDNA, and it came from T cells, B-cell-depleted T cells, or PBMCs.

The method was immunoSEQ multiplex PCR; TCRdb's version includes in-frame clones alone and lacks a portion of them. The sample has 66,000 or so clones, roughly 86% seen once. Input material: peripheral blood. The clonotype originates from a man aged 45-60 years with active COVID-19. The chain has TRBV21-1 and TRBJ2-3; TRBD2 is the table's D call and was not checked against the DNA. TRBV21-1 represents a pseudogene. The CDR3 loop reads CASSKGEETFCTDTQYF. CDR3 bases: TGTGCCAGCAGCAAAGGCGAGGAGACCTTCTGCACAGATACGCAGTATTTT.